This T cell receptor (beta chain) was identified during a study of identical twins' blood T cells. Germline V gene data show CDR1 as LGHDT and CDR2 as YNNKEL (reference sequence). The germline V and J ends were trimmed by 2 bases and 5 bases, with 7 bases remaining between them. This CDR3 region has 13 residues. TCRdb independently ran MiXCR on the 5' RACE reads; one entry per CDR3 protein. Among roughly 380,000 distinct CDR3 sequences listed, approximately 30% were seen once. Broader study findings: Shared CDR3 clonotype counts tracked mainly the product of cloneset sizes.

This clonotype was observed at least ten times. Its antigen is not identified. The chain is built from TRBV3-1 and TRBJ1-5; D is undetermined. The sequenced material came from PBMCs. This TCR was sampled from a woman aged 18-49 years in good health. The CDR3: CASSQRLDQPQHF. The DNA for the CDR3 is TGTGCCAGCAGCCAAAGACTCGATCAGCCCCAGCATTTT. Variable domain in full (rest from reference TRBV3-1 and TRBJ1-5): DTAVSQTPKYLVTQMGNDKSIKCEQNLGHDTMYWYKQDSKKFLKIMFSYNNKELIINETVPNRFSPKSPDKAHLNLHINSLELGDSAVYFCASSQRLDQPQHFGDGTRLSIL.